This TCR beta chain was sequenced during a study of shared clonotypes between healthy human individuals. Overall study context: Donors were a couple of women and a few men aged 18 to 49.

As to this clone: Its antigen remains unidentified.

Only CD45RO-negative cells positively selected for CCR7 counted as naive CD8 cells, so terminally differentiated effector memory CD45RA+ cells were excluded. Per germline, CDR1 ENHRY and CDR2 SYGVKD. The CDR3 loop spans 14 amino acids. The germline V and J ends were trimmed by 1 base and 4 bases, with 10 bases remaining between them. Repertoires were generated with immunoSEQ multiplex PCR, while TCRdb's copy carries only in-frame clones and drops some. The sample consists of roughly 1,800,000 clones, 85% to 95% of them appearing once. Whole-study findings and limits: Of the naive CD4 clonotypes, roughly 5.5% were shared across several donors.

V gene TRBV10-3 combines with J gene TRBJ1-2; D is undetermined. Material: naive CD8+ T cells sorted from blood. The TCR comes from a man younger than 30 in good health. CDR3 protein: CAISEWVLGYGYTF. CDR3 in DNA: TGTGCCATCAGTGAGTGGGTATTGGGCTATGGCTACACCTTC.